This T cell receptor beta chain originates from a study of T cells in Graves' hyperthyroidism and ophthalmopathy. This clonotype was recorded a few times. Template material for amplifying TCR beta CDR3 regions consisted of RNA transcripts. The study used the HTBI primer set for a first-round RT-PCR of the TCR CDR3. Each CDR3 protein gets one entry after TCRdb re-called the multiplex PCR reads with MiXCR. Of about 500,000 distinct CDR3 sequences in the sample, more than 15% are singletons; the top ten hold 29%. V lost 1 base to trimming and J lost 0 bases, with 14 bases between them. The CDR3 is made up of 17 amino acids. The germline V gene encodes CDR1 MGHDK and CDR2 SYGVNS.

V usage is TRBV25-1 and J usage is TRBJ2-3; maybe TRBD1 (6 bases). The TCR originated in a woman aged 25 to 45 with Graves' ophthalmopathy. The sequenced sample was blood. DNA of the CDR3: TGTGCCAGCAGTGAATTTGGGAAGGGGGAAAGCACAGATACGCAGTATTTT. Translating gives CASSEFGKGESTDTQYF.